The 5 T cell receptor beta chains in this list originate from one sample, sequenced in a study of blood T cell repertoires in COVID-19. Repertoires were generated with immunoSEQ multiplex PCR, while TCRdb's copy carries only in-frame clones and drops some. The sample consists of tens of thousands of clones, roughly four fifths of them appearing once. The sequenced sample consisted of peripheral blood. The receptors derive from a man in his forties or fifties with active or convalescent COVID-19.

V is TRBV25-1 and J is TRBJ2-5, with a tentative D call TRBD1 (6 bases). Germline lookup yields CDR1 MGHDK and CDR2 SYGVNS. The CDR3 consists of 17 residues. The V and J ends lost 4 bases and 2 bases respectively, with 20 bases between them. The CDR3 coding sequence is TGTGCCAGCAGTGGAATCAGGGACAAGAGTTCTCAAGAGACCCAGTACTTC. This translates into CASSGIRDKSSQETQYF.

The CDR3 loop reads CASSQDQRVAGYTF. In DNA, the CDR3 is TGTGCCAGCAGCCAAGATCAACGGGTAGCGGGCTACACCTTC. The chain employs TRBV3-1 (or the pseudogene TRBV3-2) and TRBJ1-2; D gene unclear. Per germline, CDR1 LGHDT and CDR2 YNNKEL (reference sequence). This CDR3 is built from 14 residues. The V end was cut by 0 bases, the J end by 8 bases, with 13 bases between.

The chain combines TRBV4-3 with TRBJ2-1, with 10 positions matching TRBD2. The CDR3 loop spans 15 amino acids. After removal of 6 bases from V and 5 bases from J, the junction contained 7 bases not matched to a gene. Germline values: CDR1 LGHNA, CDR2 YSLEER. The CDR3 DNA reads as TGCGCCAGCAGGAAAGCGGGGGGGACCGACAATGAGCAGTTCTTC. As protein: CASRKAGGTDNEQFF.

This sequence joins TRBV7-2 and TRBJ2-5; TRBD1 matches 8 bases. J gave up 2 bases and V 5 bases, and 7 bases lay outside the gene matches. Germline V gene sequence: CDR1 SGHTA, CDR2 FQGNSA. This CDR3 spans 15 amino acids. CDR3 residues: CASSPRGQGQETQYF. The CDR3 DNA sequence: TGTGCCAGCAGCCCGCGCGGACAGGGTCAAGAGACCCAGTACTTC.

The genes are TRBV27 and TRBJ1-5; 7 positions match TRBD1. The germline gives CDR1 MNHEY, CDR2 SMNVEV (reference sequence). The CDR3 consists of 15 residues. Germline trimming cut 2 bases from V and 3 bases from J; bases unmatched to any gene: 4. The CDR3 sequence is CASSLQGTDNQPQHF. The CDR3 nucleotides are TGTGCCAGCAGTTTACAGGGGACAGACAATCAGCCCCAGCATTTT.